Following are 23 T cell receptor beta chains from one sample sequenced in a study of technical replicates of blood from several donors. Profiled with immunoSEQ multiplex PCR; TCRdb holds only in-frame clones, not every one. The sample includes nearly 70,000 clones, about 91% seen only once; the top ten take around 0.38%. Sequenced material: T cells isolated from PBMCs. All receptors derive from a human donor in good health.

The DNA for the CDR3 is TGTGCCAGCAGCTTAGGCCTTGTGGGAGTGGAGTTCTTC. This sequence encodes CASSLGLVGVEFF. The rearrangement joins TRBV13 to TRBJ2-1; a weak D match, TRBD2 (5 bases). CDR3 size: 13 residues. The V gene lost 0 bases and the J gene lost 14 bases, with 14 bases spanning the gap. The germline gives CDR1 PRHDT, CDR2 FYEKMQ (reference sequence).

This clone was seen only once. This CDR3 reads CASSFIGGEFNYGYTF. In DNA form, the CDR3 reads TGTGCCAGCAGCTTCATTGGGGGCGAGTTTAACTATGGCTACACCTTC. V and J are TRBV11-2 and TRBJ1-2, with D possibly being TRBD1 (6 bases). The CDR3 is made up of 16 amino acids. Germline CDR1 and CDR2: SGHAT and FQNNGV. Between the trimmed V and J ends, which lost 3 bases and 1 base, there was a span of 15 bases.

CDR3 amino acids: CASSFTTGQETQYF. Here the CDR3 DNA reads TGCGCCAGCAGCTTTACGACAGGGCAAGAGACCCAGTACTTC. The gene calls are TRBV5-1 and TRBJ2-5, with TRBD1 matching 7 bases. Trimming removed 2 bases from V and 2 bases from J; junction bases left unmatched: 3. This CDR3 spans 14 amino acids. CDR1 SGHRS and CDR2 YFSETQ come from the germline V gene.

This chain connects TRBV14 to TRBJ2-7, with TRBD1 matching 7 bases. The CDR3 loop spans 15 amino acids. Germline values: CDR1 SGHDN, CDR2 FVKESK. Trimming removed 3 bases from V and 6 bases from J; junction bases left unmatched: 11. CDR3 sequence: CASSHTGATSREQYF. DNA for the CDR3: TGTGCCAGCAGCCATACAGGGGCCACGTCTCGCGAGCAGTACTTC.

CDR3 coding DNA: TGTGCCAGCAGCGGGGCAGGGCCCTCCTACGAGCAGTACTTC. It yields the protein CASSGAGPSYEQYF. The genes are TRBV9 and TRBJ2-7, with a possible D match to TRBD1 (5 bases). The CDR3 totals 14 residues. The germline V and J ends were trimmed by 3 bases and 0 bases, with 10 bases remaining between them. Germline-derived CDR1 and CDR2 are SGDLS and YYNGEE. Complete variable domain (other parts from reference TRBV9 and TRBJ2-7): DSGVTQTPKHLITATGQRVTLRCSPRSGDLSVYWYQQSLDQGLQFLIQYYNGEERAKGNILERFSAQQFPDLHSELNLSSLELGDSALYFCASSGAGPSYEQYFGPGTRLTVT.

CDR3 nucleotide sequence: TGTGCCATCAAGGGACAGTACTTCAATGAGCAGTTCTTC. The encoded protein is CAIKGQYFNEQFF. The chain carries TRBV10-3 and TRBJ2-1, with 7 bases aligning to TRBD1. In germline, CDR1 is ENHRY, CDR2 SYGVKD. J gave up 6 bases and V 7 bases, and 6 bases lay outside the gene matches. This CDR3 is built from 13 residues.

This rearrangement joins TRBV25-1 to TRBJ1-2, with D maybe TRBD1 (5 bases). V was trimmed by 7 bases and J by 0 bases, leaving 15 bases between them. This CDR3 comprises 15 residues. CDR1 and CDR2 from the germline V gene are MGHDK and SYGVNS. The CDR3 nucleotides read TGTGCCAGCACTCAGCGGGGGTCCCCTAACTATGGCTACACCTTC. Amino acid sequence: CASTQRGSPNYGYTF.

The chain carries TRBV12-5 and TRBJ2-5, with 8 nucleotides matching TRBD1. The CDR3 runs 20 residues. The V segment lost 0 bases and the J segment 4 bases; nucleotides outside the gene matches: 19. Germline-derived CDR1 and CDR2 are LGHNT and FRNRAP. As DNA, the CDR3 is TGTGCTAGTGGTTTGGTCCAAAAGGCAGGGGGCAATGAAGAGAGAGAGACCCAGTACTTC. Its protein is CASGLVQKAGGNEERETQYF.

V usage is TRBV19 and J usage is TRBJ2-7; 9 bases agree with TRBD2. CDR1 is LNHDA and CDR2 is SQIVND in the germline V gene (reference sequence). Trimming removed 0 bases from V and 3 bases from J; junction bases left unmatched: 3. The CDR3 is 15 residues long. The CDR3 is CASSIELAGLYEQYF. For the CDR3, the DNA is TGTGCCAGTAGTATAGAACTAGCGGGTCTCTACGAGCAGTACTTC.

The rearrangement links TRBV19 to TRBJ2-1, with 8 bases that match TRBD2. V was pared by 4 bases and J by 8 bases, with 7 bases of the junction left unmatched. In germline, CDR1 is LNHDA, CDR2 SQIVND (reference sequence). This CDR3 is 14 amino acids long. CDR3 residues: CASSKVAGRYEQFF. The CDR3 coding sequence is TGTGCCAGTAGTAAGGTAGCGGGAAGGTATGAGCAGTTCTTC.

The V gene is TRBV6-5, the J gene TRBJ2-5; 9 positions agree with TRBD2. Germline assignment: CDR1 MNHEY and CDR2 SVGAGI. J gave up 4 bases and V 4 bases, and 4 bases lay outside the gene matches. The CDR3 extends over 14 amino acids. CDR3 loop: CASSLETSGETQYF. The CDR3 DNA is TGTGCCAGCAGTTTAGAGACTAGCGGAGAGACCCAGTACTTC.

The chain joins TRBV5-1 to TRBJ1-2; 9 positions agree with TRBD1. Looked up from germline, CDR1 is SGHRS and CDR2 is YFSETQ. The CDR3 has 15 residues. Losses at the gene ends were 0 bases for V and 8 bases for J; bases not matched to a gene: 8. Here the CDR3 DNA reads TGCGCCAGCAGCTTGGAGGCTAGGACAGGGGAAGGCTACACCTTC. Amino acid sequence: CASSLEARTGEGYTF.

The chain combines TRBV30 with TRBJ2-7; 9 bases are a match to TRBD1. The CDR3 is 16 amino acids. Unmatched junction bases numbered 8, after V lost 2 bases and J lost 0 bases. Germline CDR1 and CDR2: GTSNPN and SVGIG (reference sequence). CDR3 DNA sequence: TGTGCCTGGAGTACCCCATACAGGGGGCCCTCCTACGAGCAGTACTTC. Its translation: CAWSTPYRGPSYEQYF.

The CDR3 bases are TGTGCCAGTAGTATAGACCCCGCGGGCCAAAACTATGGCTACACCTTC. It yields the protein CASSIDPAGQNYGYTF. The J gene is TRBJ1-2, the V gene TRBV19; no reliable D call. Looked up from germline, CDR1 is LNHDA and CDR2 is SQIVND (reference sequence). This CDR3 has 16 amino acids. V was cut by 0 bases and J by 2 bases, with 13 bases left in between.

The rearrangement joins TRBV7-2 to TRBJ2-5, with D possibly matching TRBD1 (6 bases). The germline V gene has CDR1 SGHTA and CDR2 FQGNSA. V lost 4 bases and J 5 bases, leaving 14 bases between the germline ends. CDR3 length: 14 residues. The DNA of the CDR3 is TGTGCCAGCAGCTCAACAGGGCAGGTGGAGACCCAGTACTTC. Protein sequence: CASSSTGQVETQYF.

The chain joins TRBV13 to TRBJ2-3; TRBD1 is a possible D gene (6 bases). V was shortened by 5 bases and J by 2 bases, with 20 bases between the two germline ends. CDR3 length: 17 residues. Germline CDR1 reads PRHDT; CDR2 reads FYEKMQ (reference sequence). CDR3 loop: CASSPKGEGAYTDTQYF. The CDR3 DNA reads as TGTGCCAGCAGCCCTAAGGGGGAAGGTGCCTACACAGATACGCAGTATTTT. The whole variable domain, remainder taken from reference TRBV13 and TRBJ2-3, is AAGVIQSPRHLIKEKRETATLKCYPIPRHDTVYWYQQGPGQDPQFLISFYEKMQSDKGSIPDRFSAQQFSDYHSELNMSSLELGDSALYFCASSPKGEGAYTDTQYFGPGTRLTVL.

The chain couples TRBV5-8 to TRBJ2-7; TRBD1 agrees at 8 bases. This CDR3 is built from 14 residues. Looked up from germline, CDR1 is SGHTS and CDR2 is YDEGEE. The V and J ends lost 2 bases and 4 bases, in that order; junction bases with no gene match: 5. The DNA of the CDR3 is TGTGCCAGCAGCTTCGGACAGGGCTGGTACGAGCAGTACTTC. This codes for CASSFGQGWYEQYF.

J is TRBJ1-3 and V is TRBV6-1; TRBD1 might be the D (5 bases). Germline-derived CDR1 and CDR2 are MNHNS and SASEGT. The CDR3 is 15 amino acids. The germline V and J ends were trimmed by 4 bases and 0 bases, with 10 bases remaining between them. The CDR3 loop reads CASSGTTDSGNTIYF. CDR3 nucleotide sequence: TGTGCCAGCAGTGGGACAACTGACTCTGGAAACACCATATATTTT.

V gene TRBV4-3 combines with J gene TRBJ2-7, with 7 bases lining up with TRBD1. Germline assignment: CDR1 LGHNA and CDR2 YSLEER. This CDR3 is built from 15 residues. Trimming took 1 base from V and 5 from J; bases not matched to a gene: 8. This CDR3 is CASSQGVGGRHEQYF. The CDR3 DNA is TGCGCCAGCAGCCAAGGGGTAGGGGGCAGACACGAGCAGTACTTC.

The V gene is TRBV9, the J gene TRBJ1-2; D may be TRBD1 (5 bases). CDR3 size: 11 residues. Germline V gene lookup returns CDR1 SGDLS and CDR2 YYNGEE. The V gene lost 7 bases and the J gene lost 8 bases, with 12 bases spanning the gap. The CDR3 protein is CASEHGGGYTF. DNA for the CDR3: TGTGCCAGCGAGCACGGGGGAGGCTACACCTTC.

The V and J genes are TRBV4-1 and TRBJ2-1, with 7 bases aligning to TRBD1. CDR1 MGHRA and CDR2 YSYEKL come from the germline V gene. V dropped 10 bases and J dropped 7; count of bases not matched to a gene: 4. The CDR3 has 11 amino acids. CDR3 protein: CAIGGGNEQFF. The CDR3 DNA reads as TGCGCCATAGGGGGCGGGAATGAGCAGTTCTTC.

This chain's CDR3 is CASSPSSLASYEQYF. CDR3 DNA: TGTGCCAGCTCACCAAGCTCCCTCGCATCCTACGAGCAGTACTTC. V usage is TRBV18 and J usage is TRBJ2-7, with D hard to call. This CDR3 has 15 residues. Germline V CDR1 and CDR2: KGHSH, LQKENI. V was cut by 2 bases and J by 1 base, with 12 bases left in between.

The chain couples TRBV5-1 to TRBJ1-4; 7 positions match TRBD1. V shed 0 bases and J 5 bases; nucleotides not matched to a gene: 7. Germline V gene lookup returns CDR1 SGHRS and CDR2 YFSETQ. The CDR3 extends over 16 amino acids. The CDR3 region is CASSLDSRGQNEKLFF. Written as DNA, the CDR3 is TGCGCCAGCAGCTTGGACTCAAGGGGACAGAATGAAAAACTGTTTTTT.